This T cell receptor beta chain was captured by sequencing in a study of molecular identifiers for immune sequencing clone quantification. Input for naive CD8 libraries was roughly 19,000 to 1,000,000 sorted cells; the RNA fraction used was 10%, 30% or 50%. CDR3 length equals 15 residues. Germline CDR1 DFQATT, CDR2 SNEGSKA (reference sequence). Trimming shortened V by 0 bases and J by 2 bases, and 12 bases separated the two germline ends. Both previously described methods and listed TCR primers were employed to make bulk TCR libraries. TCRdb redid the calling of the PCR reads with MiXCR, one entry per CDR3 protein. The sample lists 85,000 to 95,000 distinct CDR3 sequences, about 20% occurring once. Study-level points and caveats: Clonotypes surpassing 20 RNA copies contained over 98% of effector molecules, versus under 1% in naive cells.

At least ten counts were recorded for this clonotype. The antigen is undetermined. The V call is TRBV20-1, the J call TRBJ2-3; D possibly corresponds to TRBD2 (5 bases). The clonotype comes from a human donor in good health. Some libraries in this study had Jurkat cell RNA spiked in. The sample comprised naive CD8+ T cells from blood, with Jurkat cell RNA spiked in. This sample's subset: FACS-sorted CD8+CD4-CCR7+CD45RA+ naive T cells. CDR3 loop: CSARDGPSSTDTQYF. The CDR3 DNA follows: TGCAGTGCTAGAGATGGGCCTAGCTCCACAGATACGCAGTATTTT.